This T cell receptor beta chain originates from a study of T cells expressing NK-cell markers. Study overall: Beta-chain profiling covered CD3+CD56+NKG2C+, CD3+CD56+NKG2C- and CD3+CD56-NKG2C+ sorted subsets.

Germline V gene data show CDR1 as LNHDA and CDR2 as SQIVND (reference sequence). This CDR3 region has 16 residues. Notes on the study in general: Expanded NKG2C+ T cell clones had unclear HCMV specificity.

As concerns this clonotype: What it binds is unknown.

5'RACE template switching built TCR beta cDNA with unique molecular identifiers. TCRdb reanalyzed the 5' RACE reads, giving one entry per CDR3 protein sequence and no DNA. The listing records roughly 420,000 distinct CDR3 sequences. The sample consisted of blood T cells: a sorted CD56 or NKG2C T cell subset, CD4+ or CD8+ T cells, or bulk PBMC T cells (not recorded which). The clonotype comes from a woman aged 18 to 75 in good health. V is TRBV19 and J is TRBJ2-1; the TRBD2 assignment by TCRdb is unverifiable without DNA. Here the CDR3 reads CASSIGRLAGGDEQFF.